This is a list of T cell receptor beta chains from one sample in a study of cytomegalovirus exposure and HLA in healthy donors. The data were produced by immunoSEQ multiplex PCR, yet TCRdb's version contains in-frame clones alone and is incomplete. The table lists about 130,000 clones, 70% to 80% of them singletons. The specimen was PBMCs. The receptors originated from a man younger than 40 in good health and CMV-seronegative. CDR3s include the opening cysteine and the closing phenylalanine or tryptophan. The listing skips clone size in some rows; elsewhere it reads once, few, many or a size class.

CDR3aa: CASSLAGGTTQYF
abundance: NA
v_gene: TRBV19
j_gene: TRBJ2-5

CDR3aa: CASSAGLADYEQYF
abundance: NA
v_gene: TRBV7-2
j_gene: TRBJ2-7

CDR3aa: CASSTRQGFMYEQYF
abundance: NA
v_gene: TRBV7-9
j_gene: TRBJ2-7

CDR3aa: CSVARSTEAFF
abundance: once
v_gene: TRBV29-1
j_gene: TRBJ1-1

CDR3aa: CASSFTSGINEQFF
abundance: NA
v_gene: TRBV11-2
j_gene: TRBJ2-1

CDR3aa: CASSEDRAMREAFF
abundance: NA
v_gene: TRBV6-5
j_gene: TRBJ1-1

CDR3aa: CASRQTPQGNYGYTF
abundance: NA
v_gene: TRBV6-6
j_gene: TRBJ1-2

CDR3aa: CASSDREEFF
abundance: NA
v_gene: TRBV2
j_gene: TRBJ2-1

CDR3aa: CASSLGQGASRYEQYF
abundance: NA
v_gene: TRBV7-8
j_gene: TRBJ2-7

CDR3aa: CASSRQGEGYEQYF
abundance: NA
v_gene: TRBV6-5
j_gene: TRBJ2-7

CDR3aa: CASAAEFDQPQHF
abundance: NA
v_gene: TRBV16
j_gene: TRBJ1-5

CDR3aa: CASSVIEPGSKQFF
abundance: NA
v_gene: TRBV9
j_gene: TRBJ2-1

CDR3aa: CASSSGSNGYRLNEQFF
abundance: NA
v_gene: TRBV27
j_gene: TRBJ2-1

CDR3aa: CASSPGPAGEAFF
abundance: few
v_gene: TRBV7-3
j_gene: TRBJ1-1

CDR3aa: CASSVFQGSQNEQFF
abundance: NA
v_gene: TRBV9
j_gene: TRBJ2-1

CDR3aa: CASSPSHVLNEKLFF
abundance: NA
v_gene: TRBV7-2
j_gene: TRBJ1-4

CDR3aa: CASSIGSGQGFYQPQHF
abundance: few
v_gene: TRBV19
j_gene: TRBJ1-5

CDR3aa: CASSQAPGELFF
abundance: NA
v_gene: TRBV4-1
j_gene: TRBJ2-2

CDR3aa: CSVDWGYEQYF
abundance: NA
v_gene: TRBV29-1
j_gene: NA

CDR3aa: CASSPGQGVGGELFF
abundance: once
v_gene: TRBV7-2
j_gene: TRBJ2-2

CDR3aa: CASSSGRADYNEQFF
abundance: NA
v_gene: TRBV5-1
j_gene: TRBJ2-1

CDR3aa: CASSLTFRGRANEQFF
abundance: NA
v_gene: TRBV7-8
j_gene: TRBJ2-1

CDR3aa: CASSATLAGGPYEQYF
abundance: NA
v_gene: TRBV25-1
j_gene: TRBJ2-7

CDR3aa: CASSFGQGAYGYTF
abundance: NA
v_gene: TRBV28
j_gene: TRBJ1-2

CDR3aa: CASSRTEKQETQYF
abundance: NA
v_gene: TRBV5-1
j_gene: TRBJ2-5

CDR3aa: CASSLYRKANYGYTF
abundance: NA
v_gene: TRBV28
j_gene: TRBJ1-2

CDR3aa: CASSWGRESQYF
abundance: once
v_gene: TRBV7-2
j_gene: TRBJ2-3

CDR3aa: CASSAGGRGTGELFF
abundance: NA
v_gene: TRBV7-9
j_gene: TRBJ2-2

CDR3aa: CAWSFRGRNIQYF
abundance: once
v_gene: TRBV30
j_gene: TRBJ2-4

CDR3aa: CATETGGGETQYF
abundance: NA
v_gene: TRBV10-1
j_gene: TRBJ2-5

CDR3aa: CASSYVAGNTDTQYF
abundance: NA
v_gene: TRBV6-5
j_gene: TRBJ2-3

CDR3aa: CASSFSYNSPLHF
abundance: NA
v_gene: TRBV28
j_gene: TRBJ1-6

CDR3aa: CASSSGYQETQYF
abundance: NA
v_gene: TRBV2
j_gene: TRBJ2-5

CDR3aa: CASSLQGGEYTDTQYF
abundance: NA
v_gene: TRBV13
j_gene: TRBJ2-3

CDR3aa: CASSQGLAGPDNYEQYF
abundance: once
v_gene: TRBV4-2
j_gene: TRBJ2-7

CDR3aa: CASTGPGQDYLNGYTF
abundance: once
v_gene: TRBV25-1
j_gene: TRBJ1-2

CDR3aa: CASSPRTSEDTQYF
abundance: NA
v_gene: TRBV5-1
j_gene: TRBJ2-3

CDR3aa: CAISEDPGQNTEAFF
abundance: NA
v_gene: TRBV10-3
j_gene: TRBJ1-1

CDR3aa: CASCEVGGNQPQHF
abundance: NA
v_gene: TRBV6-1
j_gene: TRBJ1-5

CDR3aa: CASSPDREVYGYTF
abundance: NA
v_gene: TRBV5-4
j_gene: TRBJ1-2

CDR3aa: CASSEGMVRAYGYTF
abundance: NA
v_gene: TRBV9
j_gene: TRBJ1-2

CDR3aa: CASSQVEGVGGYTF
abundance: few
v_gene: TRBV4-1
j_gene: TRBJ1-2

CDR3aa: CASSQDQGQGFGYTF
abundance: NA
v_gene: TRBV4-3
j_gene: TRBJ1-2

CDR3aa: CSVAGQGAGANVLTF
abundance: NA
v_gene: TRBV29-1
j_gene: TRBJ2-6

CDR3aa: CASSQDPSTDTQYF
abundance: few
v_gene: TRBV4-3
j_gene: TRBJ2-3

CDR3aa: CSVESPPRLAGVSSSGNEQFF
abundance: NA
v_gene: TRBV29-1
j_gene: TRBJ2-1

CDR3aa: CASRAPGTGLNEQFF
abundance: NA
v_gene: TRBV28
j_gene: TRBJ2-1

CDR3aa: CASSLIPTYEQYF
abundance: few
v_gene: TRBV28
j_gene: TRBJ2-7

CDR3aa: CAWSRREGHVVEQFF
abundance: NA
v_gene: TRBV30
j_gene: TRBJ2-1

CDR3aa: CASSLSPGNNQPQHF
abundance: NA
v_gene: TRBV5-1
j_gene: TRBJ1-5

CDR3aa: CAWSSSYGRIYEQYF
abundance: NA
v_gene: TRBV30
j_gene: TRBJ2-7

CDR3aa: CASSLEGALSYEQYF
abundance: NA
v_gene: TRBV7-8
j_gene: TRBJ2-7

CDR3aa: CASRPSGVPDTQYF
abundance: NA
v_gene: TRBV6-1
j_gene: TRBJ2-3